Following are 8 T cell receptor beta chains from one sample sequenced in a study of PD-1 blockade in mismatch repair-deficient tumors. Method: immunoSEQ multiplex PCR; TCRdb's copy keeps in-frame clones and lacks some. The sample has some 85,000 clones; approximately 80% are singletons. The sequencing here drew on peripheral blood, taken 44 weeks after starting pembrolizumab. The receptors originated from an adult with mismatch repair-deficient cancer.

The rearrangement uses TRBV27 and TRBJ2-4, with 7 nucleotides matching TRBD2. The CDR3 totals 17 residues. V gave up 5 bases and J gave up 3 bases; unmatched junction bases: 13. Germline V gives CDR1 MNHEY, CDR2 SMNVEV (reference sequence). The CDR3, as DNA: TGTGCCAGCAGTCCCCAAGTGGCGGGAGCTGTCAAAAACATTCAGTACTTC. Its protein is CASSPQVAGAVKNIQYF.

The V and J genes are TRBV19 and TRBJ2-7; TRBD1 or TRBD2 may be the D gene (5 bases each). The V end lost 8 bases, the J end lost 4 bases, and 18 bases lay between the germline ends. CDR3 length equals 14 residues. Germline CDR1 LNHDA, CDR2 SQIVND (reference sequence). CDR3 sequence reads: CASPFTGTRYEQYF. Here the CDR3 DNA reads TGTGCCAGTCCCTTTACCGGGACCCGATACGAGCAGTACTTC.

The V and J genes are TRBV7-2 and TRBJ2-1, with 10 bases that match TRBD1. Germline loops: CDR1 SGHTA, CDR2 FQGNSA. V shed 5 bases and J 7 bases; nucleotides not matched to a gene: 8. The CDR3 has 15 amino acids. The DNA for the CDR3 is TGTGCCAGCAGCAGGGACAGGGGTGTCGTAAATGAGCAGTTCTTC. Protein: CASSRDRGVVNEQFF.

The rearrangement uses TRBV5-6 and TRBJ2-7, with 10 bases that match TRBD1. The germline CDR1 and CDR2 sequences are SGHDT and YYEEEE. V lost 4 bases to trimming and J lost 6 bases; unmatched junction nucleotides: 7. The CDR3 has 14 amino acids. The CDR3 bases are TGTGCCAGCAGCACCGGGACAGGGGTGGGCGAGCAGTACTTC. Translated, it gives CASSTGTGVGEQYF.

This clone came up a few times. V is TRBV2 and J is TRBJ2-1, with 9 bases aligning to TRBD1. Germline CDR1 reads SNHLY; CDR2 reads FYNNEI. V gave up 8 bases and J gave up 5 bases; unmatched junction bases: 7. The CDR3 is 14 amino acids. Written as DNA, the CDR3 is TGTGCCAGCTCTCCGGACAGGGGAGACAATGAGCAGTTCTTC. Protein: CASSPDRGDNEQFF.

The gene calls are TRBV5-6 and TRBJ1-2; weak D call: TRBD1 (6 bases). The CDR3 length is 13 residues. The ends were cut back, 5 bases at V and 0 bases at J, with 8 bases in the middle. Germline V gene data show CDR1 as SGHDT and CDR2 as YYEEEE. The CDR3 sequence: CASRGTTNYGYTF. As DNA, the CDR3 is TGTGCCAGCAGGGGGACAACTAACTATGGCTACACCTTC.

The chain employs TRBV19 and TRBJ1-1; D not resolved. Per germline, CDR1 LNHDA and CDR2 SQIVND (reference sequence). This CDR3 is 12 amino acids long. The ends were cut back, 3 bases at V and 8 bases at J, with 10 bases in the middle. Written as DNA, the CDR3 is TGTGCCAGTAGTATCGGAACCAGGGAAGCTTTCTTT. It encodes CASSIGTREAFF.

The chain joins TRBV7-9 to TRBJ2-7; perhaps TRBD2 as D (6 bases). V shed 5 bases and J shed 2 bases, with 16 bases lying between them. The V gene's germline CDR1 is SEHNR and CDR2 FQNEAQ (reference sequence). This CDR3 spans 15 amino acids. CDR3 in DNA: TGTGCCAGCAGCCTGGTTTTGACGGGAGCCTACGAGCAGTACTTC. This gives the protein CASSLVLTGAYEQYF.